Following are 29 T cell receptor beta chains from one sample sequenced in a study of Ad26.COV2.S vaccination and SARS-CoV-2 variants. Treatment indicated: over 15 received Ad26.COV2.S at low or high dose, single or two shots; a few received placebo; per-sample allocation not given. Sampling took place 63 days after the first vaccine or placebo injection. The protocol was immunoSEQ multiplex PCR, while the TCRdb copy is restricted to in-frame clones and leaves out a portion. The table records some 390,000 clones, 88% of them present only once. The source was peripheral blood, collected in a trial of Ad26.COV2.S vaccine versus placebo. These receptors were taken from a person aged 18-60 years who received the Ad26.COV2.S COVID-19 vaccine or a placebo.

CDR3 sequence: CASSQDEEDTYGYTF. As DNA, the CDR3 is TGCGCCAGCAGCCAAGATGAGGAGGACACCTATGGCTACACCTTC. The rearrangement links TRBV4-1 to TRBJ1-2; D may be TRBD1 (5 bases). V lost 0 bases and J lost 4, with 12 bases in between. CDR3 size: 15 residues. Germline CDR1 and CDR2: MGHRA and YSYEKL.

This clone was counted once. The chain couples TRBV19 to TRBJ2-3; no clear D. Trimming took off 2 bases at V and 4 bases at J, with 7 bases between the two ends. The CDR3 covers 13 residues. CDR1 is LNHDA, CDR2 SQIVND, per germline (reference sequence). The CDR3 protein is CASSIPGSDTQYF. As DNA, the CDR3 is TGTGCCAGTAGTATACCAGGATCAGATACGCAGTATTTT.

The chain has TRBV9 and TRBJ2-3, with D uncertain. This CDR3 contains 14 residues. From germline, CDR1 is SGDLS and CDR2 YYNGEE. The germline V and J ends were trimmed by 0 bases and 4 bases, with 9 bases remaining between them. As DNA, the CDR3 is TGTGCCAGCAGCGTAGACTTATATTCAGATACGCAGTATTTT. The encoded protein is CASSVDLYSDTQYF.

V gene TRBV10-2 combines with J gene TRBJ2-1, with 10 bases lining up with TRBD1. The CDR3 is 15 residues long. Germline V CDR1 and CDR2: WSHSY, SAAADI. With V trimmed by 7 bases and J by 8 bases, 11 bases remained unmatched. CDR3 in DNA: TGCGCCAGCACCACGGACAGGGGGTCCCTCGATGAGCAGTTCTTC. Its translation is CASTTDRGSLDEQFF.

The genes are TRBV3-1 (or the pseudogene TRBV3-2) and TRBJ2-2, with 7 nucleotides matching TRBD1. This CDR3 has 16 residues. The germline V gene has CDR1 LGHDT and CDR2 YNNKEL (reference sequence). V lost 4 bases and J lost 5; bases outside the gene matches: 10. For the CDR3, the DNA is TGTGCCAGCAGCCTCCTCGGACAGGTGATTACCGGGGAGCTGTTTTTT. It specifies CASSLLGQVITGELFF.

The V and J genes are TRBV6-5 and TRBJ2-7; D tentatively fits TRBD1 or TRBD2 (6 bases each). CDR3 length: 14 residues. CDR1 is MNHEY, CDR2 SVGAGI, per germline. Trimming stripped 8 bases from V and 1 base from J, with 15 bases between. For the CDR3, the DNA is TGTGCCAGCGGAACAGGGAGGCAATCCTACGAGCAGTACTTC. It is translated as CASGTGRQSYEQYF.

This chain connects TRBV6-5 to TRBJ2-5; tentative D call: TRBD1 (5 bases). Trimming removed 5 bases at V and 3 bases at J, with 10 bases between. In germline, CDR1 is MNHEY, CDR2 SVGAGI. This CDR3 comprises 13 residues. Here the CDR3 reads CASSKGLKETQYF. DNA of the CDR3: TGTGCCAGCAGTAAGGGGCTAAAAGAGACCCAGTACTTC.

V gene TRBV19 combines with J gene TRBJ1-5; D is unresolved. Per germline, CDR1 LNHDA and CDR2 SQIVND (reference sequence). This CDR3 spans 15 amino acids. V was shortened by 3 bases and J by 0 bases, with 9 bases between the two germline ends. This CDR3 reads CASSIAAYSNQPQHF. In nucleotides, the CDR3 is TGTGCCAGTAGTATCGCGGCTTATAGCAATCAGCCCCAGCATTTT. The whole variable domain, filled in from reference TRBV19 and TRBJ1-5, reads DGGITQSPKYLFRKEGQNVTLSCEQNLNHDAMYWYRQDPGQGLRLIYYSQIVNDFQKGDIAEGYSVSREKKESFPLTVTSAQKNPTAFYLCASSIAAYSNQPQHFGDGTRLSIL.

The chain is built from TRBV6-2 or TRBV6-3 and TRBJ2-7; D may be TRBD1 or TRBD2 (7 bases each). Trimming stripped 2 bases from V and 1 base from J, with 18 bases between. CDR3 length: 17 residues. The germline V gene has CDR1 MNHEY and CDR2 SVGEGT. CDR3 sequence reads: CASSYGGGTAVSYEQYF. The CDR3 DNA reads TGTGCCAGCAGTTACGGGGGAGGGACAGCGGTATCCTACGAGCAGTACTTC.

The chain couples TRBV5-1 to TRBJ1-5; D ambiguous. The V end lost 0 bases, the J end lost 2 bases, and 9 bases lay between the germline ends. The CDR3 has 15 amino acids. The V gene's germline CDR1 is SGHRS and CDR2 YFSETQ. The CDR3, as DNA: TGCGCCAGCAGCTTGGACTCCCAGGGCAATCAGCCCCAGCATTTT. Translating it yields CASSLDSQGNQPQHF.

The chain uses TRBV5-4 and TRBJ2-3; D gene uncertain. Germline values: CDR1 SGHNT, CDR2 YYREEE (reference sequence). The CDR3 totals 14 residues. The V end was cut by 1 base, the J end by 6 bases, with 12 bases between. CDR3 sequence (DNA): TGTGCCAGCAGCTTGATCGAGCTTGTGGATACGCAGTATTTT. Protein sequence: CASSLIELVDTQYF.

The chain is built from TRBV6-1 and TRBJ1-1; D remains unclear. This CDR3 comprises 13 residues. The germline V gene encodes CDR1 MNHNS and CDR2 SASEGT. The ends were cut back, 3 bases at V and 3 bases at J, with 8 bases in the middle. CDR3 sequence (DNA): TGTGCCAGCAGTGATTTAGGAGACACTGAAGCTTTCTTT. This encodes CASSDLGDTEAFF.

CDR3 DNA sequence: TGTGCCAGCAGCCGCGGACTGGGGGTCGTGGGGACATCGAACACCGGGGAGCTGTTTTTT. This codes for CASSRGLGVVGTSNTGELFF. This sequence joins TRBV14 and TRBJ2-2, with a tentative D call TRBD1 (6 bases). This CDR3 contains 20 residues. Germline V gene lookup returns CDR1 SGHDN and CDR2 FVKESK. The germline V and J ends were trimmed by 4 bases and 0 bases, with 24 bases remaining between them.

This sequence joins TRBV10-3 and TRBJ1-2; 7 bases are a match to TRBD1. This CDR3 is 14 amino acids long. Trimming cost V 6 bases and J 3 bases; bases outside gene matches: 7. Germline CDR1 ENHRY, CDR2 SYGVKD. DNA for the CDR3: TGTGCCATCAGCAGACAGGGTGGTGACTATGGCTACACCTTC. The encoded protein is CAISRQGGDYGYTF.

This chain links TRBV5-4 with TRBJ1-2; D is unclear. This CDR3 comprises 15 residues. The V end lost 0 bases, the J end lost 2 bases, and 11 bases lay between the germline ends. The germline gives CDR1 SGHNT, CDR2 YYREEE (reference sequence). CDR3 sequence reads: CASSLAGAANYGYTF. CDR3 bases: TGTGCCAGCAGCTTGGCCGGAGCAGCCAACTATGGCTACACCTTC.

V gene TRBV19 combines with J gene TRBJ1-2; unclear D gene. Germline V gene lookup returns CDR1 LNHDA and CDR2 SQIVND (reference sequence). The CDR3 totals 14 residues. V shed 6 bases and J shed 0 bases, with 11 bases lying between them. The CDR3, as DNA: TGTGCCAGTAGCGGACCGAACTCTAACTATGGCTACACCTTC. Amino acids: CASSGPNSNYGYTF.

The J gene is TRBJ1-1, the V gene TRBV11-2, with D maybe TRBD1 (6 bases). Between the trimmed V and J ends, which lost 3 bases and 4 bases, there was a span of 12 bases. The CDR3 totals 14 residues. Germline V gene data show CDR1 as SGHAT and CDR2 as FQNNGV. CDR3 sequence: CASSFSAGVTEAFF. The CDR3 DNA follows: TGTGCCAGCAGCTTTTCGGCAGGGGTCACTGAAGCTTTCTTT.

CDR3 amino acids: CAISDDRTIIDTEAFF. DNA of the CDR3: TGTGCCATCAGTGATGACAGAACGATTATAGACACTGAAGCTTTCTTT. This sequence joins TRBV10-3 and TRBJ1-1, with TRBD1 as a possible D gene (5 bases). Deletions cut 3 bases from V and 3 bases from J, with 17 bases between. The CDR3 has 16 amino acids. Germline-derived CDR1 and CDR2 are ENHRY and SYGVKD.

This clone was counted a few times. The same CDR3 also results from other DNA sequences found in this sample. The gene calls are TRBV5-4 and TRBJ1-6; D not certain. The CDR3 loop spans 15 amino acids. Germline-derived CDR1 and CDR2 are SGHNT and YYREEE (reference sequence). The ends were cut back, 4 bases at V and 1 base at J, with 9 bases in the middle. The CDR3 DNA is TGTGCCAGCAGCCCCGGAGGTTCCTATAATTCACCCCTCCACTTT. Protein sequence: CASSPGGSYNSPLHF.

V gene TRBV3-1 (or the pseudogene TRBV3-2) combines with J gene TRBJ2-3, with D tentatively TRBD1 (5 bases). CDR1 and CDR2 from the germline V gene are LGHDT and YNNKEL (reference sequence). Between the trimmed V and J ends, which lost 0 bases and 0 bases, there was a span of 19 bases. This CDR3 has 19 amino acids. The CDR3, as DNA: TGTGCCAGCAGCCAAGAGGTGGGGCCCGGATTTCCTAGCACAGATACGCAGTATTTT. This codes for CASSQEVGPGFPSTDTQYF.

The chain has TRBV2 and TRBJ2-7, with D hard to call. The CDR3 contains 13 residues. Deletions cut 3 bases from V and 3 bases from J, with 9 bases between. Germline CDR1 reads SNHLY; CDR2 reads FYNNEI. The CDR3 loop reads CASSERTDYEQYF. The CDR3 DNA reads TGTGCCAGCAGTGAGAGAACAGACTACGAGCAGTACTTC.

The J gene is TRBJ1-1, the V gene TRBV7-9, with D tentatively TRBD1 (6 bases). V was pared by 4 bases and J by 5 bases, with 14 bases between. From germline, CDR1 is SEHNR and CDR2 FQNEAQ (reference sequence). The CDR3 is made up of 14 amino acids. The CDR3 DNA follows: TGTGCCAGCAGCTCGCAGGGGTCCGGGACTGAAGCTTTCTTT. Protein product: CASSSQGSGTEAFF.

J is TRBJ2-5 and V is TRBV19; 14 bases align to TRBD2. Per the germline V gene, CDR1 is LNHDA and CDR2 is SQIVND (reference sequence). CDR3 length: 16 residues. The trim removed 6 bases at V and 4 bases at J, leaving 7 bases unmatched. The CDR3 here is CASSPRLAGGRETQYF. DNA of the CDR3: TGTGCCAGTAGCCCAAGACTAGCGGGGGGGCGAGAGACCCAGTACTTC.

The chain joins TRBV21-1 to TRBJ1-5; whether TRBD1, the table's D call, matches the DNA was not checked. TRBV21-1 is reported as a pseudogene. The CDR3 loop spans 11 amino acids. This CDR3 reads CAAGRNQPQHF. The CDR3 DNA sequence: TGTGCCGCAGGGCGTAATCAGCCCCAGCATTTT.

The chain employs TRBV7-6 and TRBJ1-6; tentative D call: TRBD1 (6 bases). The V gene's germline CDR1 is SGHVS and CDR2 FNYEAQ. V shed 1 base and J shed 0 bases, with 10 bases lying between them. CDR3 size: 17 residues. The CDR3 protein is CASSLVADSSYNSPLHF. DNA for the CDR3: TGTGCCAGCAGCTTAGTGGCGGACAGCTCCTATAATTCACCCCTCCACTTT.

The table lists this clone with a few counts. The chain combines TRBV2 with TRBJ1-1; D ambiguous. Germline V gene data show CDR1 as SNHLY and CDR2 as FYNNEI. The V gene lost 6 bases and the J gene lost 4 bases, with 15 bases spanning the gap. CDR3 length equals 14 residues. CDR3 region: CASREEVLRTEAFF. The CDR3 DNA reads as TGTGCCAGCAGGGAGGAAGTCCTGCGCACTGAAGCTTTCTTT.

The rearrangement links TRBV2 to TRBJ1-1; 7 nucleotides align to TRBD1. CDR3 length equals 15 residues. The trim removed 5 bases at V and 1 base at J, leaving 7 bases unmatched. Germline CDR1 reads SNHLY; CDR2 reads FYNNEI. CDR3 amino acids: CASSLRGQQNTEAFF. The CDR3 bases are TGTGCCAGCAGTCTCCGGGGACAGCAGAACACTGAAGCTTTCTTT.

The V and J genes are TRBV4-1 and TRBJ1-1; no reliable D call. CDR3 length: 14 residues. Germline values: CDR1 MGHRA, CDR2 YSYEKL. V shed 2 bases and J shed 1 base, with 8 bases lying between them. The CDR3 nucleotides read TGCGCCAGCAGCCAAATGGAAGGGAACACTGAAGCTTTCTTT. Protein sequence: CASSQMEGNTEAFF.

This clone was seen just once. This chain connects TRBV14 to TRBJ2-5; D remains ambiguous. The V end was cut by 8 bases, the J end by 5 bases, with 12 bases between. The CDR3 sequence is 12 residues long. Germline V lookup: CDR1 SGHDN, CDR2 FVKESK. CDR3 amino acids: CASGVAPETQYF. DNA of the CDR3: TGTGCCAGCGGTGTGGCCCCTGAGACCCAGTACTTC.